These 9 T cell receptor beta chains came from one sample sequenced in a study of T-cell memory formation after mild COVID-19 (dated by TCRdb to about 2021). Library preparation was by 5' RACE. Sequencing was performed on an Illumina NovaSeq 6000. TCRdb's own reprocessing of the public reads used fastp at Q25 and MiXCR and kept productive beta chains. Each record represents a unique CDR3 protein, reported with the most common genes and DNA among its rows. The sample table shows over 450,000 distinct CDR3 sequences, and about a fifth are seen once. The ten largest clones capture under 15% of the sample. Sequenced material: PBMCs or a T cell subset sorted from them (not recorded which). These TCRs come from an adult woman who had mild COVID-19 (a few samples of this study predate the infection). The sample titles of this study are shuffled in the database, so cell type and time point are left out; the donor was told from shared clones.

This clonotype was counted only a few times. This chain uses TRBV6-2 or TRBV6-3 with TRBJ2-7; D is unclear. Trimming shortened V by 6 bases and J by 3 bases, and 18 bases separated the two germline ends. Germline assignment: CDR1 MNHEY and CDR2 SVGEGT. The CDR3 is made up of 15 amino acids. CDR3 DNA: TGTGCCAGCAGCTGGGCCGTCCCGCTATACTACGAGCAGTACTTC. This encodes CASSWAVPLYYEQYF.

The chain employs TRBV12-5 and TRBJ2-2; 7 nucleotides line up with TRBD2. Germline values: CDR1 LGHNT, CDR2 FRNRAP. Germline trimming cut 6 bases from V and 4 bases from J; bases unmatched to any gene: 2. CDR3 length: 13 amino acids. The CDR3 sequence: CASGGGVTGELFF. Written as DNA, the CDR3 is TGTGCTAGTGGGGGAGGGGTCACCGGGGAGCTGTTTTTT.

This clonotype has a handful of counts. The rearrangement joins TRBV7-9 to TRBJ2-1; D uncertain. In germline, CDR1 is SEHNR, CDR2 FQNEAQ (reference sequence). This CDR3 has 16 residues. V lost 4 bases and J lost 0, with 13 bases in between. The CDR3 protein is CASSSRRHSSYNEQFF. DNA for the CDR3: TGTGCCAGCAGCTCAAGAAGACATAGCTCCTACAATGAGCAGTTCTTC.

This clonotype was seen repeatedly, ten times or more. The chain uses TRBV25-1 and TRBJ2-7; TRBD1 matches at 10 bases. Per the germline V gene, CDR1 is MGHDK and CDR2 is SYGVNS. The CDR3 spans 16 residues. V lost 4 bases and J lost 7; bases outside the gene matches: 13. CDR3 amino acids: CASSVPPRQGAEEQYF. For the CDR3, the DNA is TGTGCCAGCAGTGTCCCGCCGAGACAGGGGGCGGAGGAGCAGTACTTC.

Only one count was recorded for this clonotype. V usage is TRBV9 and J usage is TRBJ2-1, with TRBD2 matching over 13 bases. The CDR3 sequence is 20 residues long. V lost 0 bases, J lost 3 bases, and 12 bases stayed unmatched. Germline CDR1 reads SGDLS; CDR2 reads YYNGEE. CDR3 protein: CASSVEGLAGRTPFYNEQFF. The CDR3 bases are TGTGCCAGCAGCGTAGAGGGACTAGCGGGGCGGACCCCATTCTACAATGAGCAGTTCTTC.

The rearrangement links TRBV6-1 to TRBJ1-5; D is unclear. Trimming left V 2 bases short and J 9 bases short, with 14 bases between. The CDR3 extends over 14 amino acids. Per the germline V gene, CDR1 is MNHNS and CDR2 is SASEGT. CDR3 DNA: TGTGCCAGCAGTGAACTTCGGGTCCACCCGCCCCAGCATTTT. This gives the protein CASSELRVHPPQHF.

This clonotype was seen a handful of times. CDR3 sequence reads: CASSRDSRLTYEQYF. CDR3 DNA sequence: TGTGCCAGCAGCCGAGATAGCAGGTTGACCTACGAGCAGTACTTC. V and J are TRBV5-4 and TRBJ2-7; unclear D gene. The CDR3 has 15 residues. Germline V gene data show CDR1 as SGHNT and CDR2 as YYREEE (reference sequence). V lost 4 bases, J lost 2 bases, and 16 bases lay in between.

This clonotype was picked up a small number of times. V usage is TRBV6-2 or TRBV6-3 and J usage is TRBJ2-3; the D is unclear. This CDR3 is 15 amino acids long. V was cut by 5 bases and J by 3 bases, with 15 bases left in between. Per germline, CDR1 MNHEY and CDR2 SVGEGT. The CDR3 DNA is TGTGCCAGCAGTGACCAGCAAGTGGCGACAGATACGCAGTATTTT. This translates into CASSDQQVATDTQYF.

The table lists this clonotype with a few counts. J is TRBJ2-3 and V is TRBV9; no firm D call. Trimming took 1 base from V and 0 from J, leaving 6 bases between them. The CDR3 covers 14 residues. Germline V gene lookup returns CDR1 SGDLS and CDR2 YYNGEE. The CDR3 spells CASSVQVSTDTQYF. As DNA, the CDR3 is TGTGCCAGCAGCGTACAAGTTAGCACAGATACGCAGTATTTT. Full variable domain (remainder filled in from reference TRBV9 and TRBJ2-3): DSGVTQTPKHLITATGQRVTLRCSPRSGDLSVYWYQQSLDQGLQFLIQYYNGEERAKGNILERFSAQQFPDLHSELNLSSLELGDSALYFCASSVQVSTDTQYFGPGTRLTVL.